What follows is one T cell receptor beta chain and its context. Germline CDR1 SGHDN, CDR2 FVKESK. V gave up 4 bases and J gave up 9 bases, with 16 bases separating them. The CDR3 contains 14 residues. The protocol was immunoSEQ multiplex PCR, while the TCRdb copy is restricted to in-frame clones and leaves out a portion. The sample holds tens of thousands of clones; 70% to 80% are singletons and the top ten take around 8.8%. This entry comes from a study of radiotherapy plus CTLA-4 blockade in lung cancer. Study-level background: The study recorded objective responses in about 20% of patients and disease control in approximately 31%.

The rearrangement uses TRBV14 and TRBJ2-1; D is possibly TRBD2 (6 bases). This receptor was obtained from a human donor with non-small cell lung cancer whose response to radiotherapy plus ipilimumab could not be evaluated. The material was peripheral blood, obtained from a patient treated with radiotherapy plus ipilimumab. DNA for the CDR3: TGTGCCAGCAGCCCTACGACTAGGGTGAGTGAGCAGTTCTTC. Protein product: CASSPTTRVSEQFF.